These 24 T cell receptor beta chains were all obtained from the same sample, sequenced in a study of regulatory T cells in long-lasting Graves disease. Time point here: persistent/refractory GD, antithyroid drugs over 5 years with positive TRAb. From RNA extracted from PBMCs, the TCR library was made. Through Arm-PCR of CDR3 regions and iRepertoire HTBI primers, TCR beta libraries were built. MiXCR was run by TCRdb on the multiplex PCR reads, yielding one entry per CDR3 protein. The sample carries about 310,000 distinct CDR3 sequences, around 21% recorded once. The sample was peripheral blood mononuclear cells (PBMCs), taken when the disease was refractory, from a patient treated with antithyroid drugs. All receptors come from a female donor with Graves disease.

This clonotype was found a few times. The V gene is TRBV12-3 or TRBV12-4, the J gene TRBJ2-6; D might be TRBD1 (5 bases). This CDR3 comprises 15 residues. The germline V and J ends were trimmed by 3 bases and 2 bases, with 8 bases remaining between them. The CDR3 reads CASSFGAPGANVLTF. The CDR3 bases are TGTGCCAGCAGTTTTGGGGCGCCTGGGGCCAACGTCCTGACTTTC.

There are many counts of this clonotype. The chain employs TRBV7-8 and TRBJ2-7; D remains ambiguous. Germline V gene sequence: CDR1 SGHVS, CDR2 FQNEAQ. Trimming took 2 bases from V and 3 from J, leaving 11 bases between them. The CDR3 totals 14 residues. The CDR3 spells CASSLLAQNYEQYF. The DNA for the CDR3 is TGTGCCAGCAGCTTATTGGCACAGAACTACGAGCAGTACTTC.

This clonotype occurred many times. This chain links TRBV12-3 or TRBV12-4 with TRBJ2-2, with 9 bases lining up with TRBD1. V shed 6 bases and J 0 bases; nucleotides not matched to a gene: 2. The CDR3 is 15 residues long. Here the CDR3 reads CASRGTGTNTGELFF. The CDR3 coding sequence is TGTGCCAGCAGAGGGACAGGGACGAACACCGGGGAGCTGTTTTTT.

Ten or more counts support this clonotype. The rearrangement uses TRBV3-1 and TRBJ1-6, with 10 bases fitting TRBD1. There are 14 residues in the CDR3. Losses at the gene ends were 6 bases for V and 9 bases for J; bases not matched to a gene: 5. CDR1 is LGHDT, CDR2 YNNKEL, per germline (reference sequence). The CDR3 DNA sequence: TGTGCCAGCAGTTATGACAGGGGGCTTTCACCCCTCCACTTT. Translating it yields CASSYDRGLSPLHF.

This clonotype was observed at least ten times. The V call is TRBV6-1, the J call TRBJ1-2, with TRBD1 matching over 7 bases. Trimming cost V 5 bases and J 2 bases; bases outside gene matches: 8. Germline CDR1 and CDR2: MNHNS and SASEGT. The CDR3 covers 15 residues. Here the CDR3 DNA reads TGTGCCAGCAGTCTACAGACAGGGTTAAACTATGGCTACACCTTC. Protein: CASSLQTGLNYGYTF.

This clonotype was found many times. The chain joins TRBV12-3 or TRBV12-4 to TRBJ1-4, with D hard to call. Deletions cut 1 base from V and 3 bases from J, with 9 bases between. The length of the CDR3 is 15 residues. The CDR3 loop is CASSLDPGSNEKLFF. CDR3 nucleotide sequence: TGTGCCAGCAGTTTAGATCCGGGGTCTAATGAAAAACTGTTTTTT.

The chain uses TRBV5-1 and TRBJ1-6; D ambiguous. The CDR3 length is 15 residues. Per the germline V gene, CDR1 is SGHRS and CDR2 is YFSETQ. Trimming pared 0 bases from V and 4 bases from J, leaving 8 bases between. The CDR3 region has the DNA TGCGCCAGCAGCTTGGAACCGATGTATAATTCACCCCTCCACTTT. Its protein product is CASSLEPMYNSPLHF. Complete variable domain (other parts from reference TRBV5-1 and TRBJ1-6): KAGVTQTPRYLIKTRGQQVTLSCSPISGHRSVSWYQQTPGQGLQFLFEYFSETQRNKGNFPGRFSGRQFSNSRSEMNVSTLELGDSALYLCASSLEPMYNSPLHFGNGTRLTVT.

This chain connects TRBV10-3 to TRBJ2-5, with 10 bases fitting TRBD1. This CDR3 has 16 amino acids. V shed 2 bases and J 1 base; nucleotides not matched to a gene: 4. The V gene's germline CDR1 is ENHRY and CDR2 SYGVKD. CDR3 DNA: TGTGCCATCAGTGAGCCGGACAGGGGGACCCAAGAGACCCAGTACTTC. Its protein product is CAISEPDRGTQETQYF.

This clonotype was observed at least ten times. The chain couples TRBV27 to TRBJ1-5; D remains ambiguous. Trimming removed 3 bases from V and 0 bases from J, with 6 bases in between. Germline CDR1 MNHEY, CDR2 SMNVEV (reference sequence). CDR3 length: 14 amino acids. CDR3 DNA: TGTGCCAGCAGTTTGGGGAGTAGCAATCAGCCCCAGCATTTT. Its translation is CASSLGSSNQPQHF.

This clonotype has ten or more counts. The rearrangement links TRBV6-1 to TRBJ1-5; 8 bases agree with TRBD1. This CDR3 spans 20 amino acids. Per germline, CDR1 MNHNS and CDR2 SASEGT. After removal of 6 bases from V and 2 bases from J, the junction contained 21 bases not matched to a gene. The CDR3 spells CASRKSIGQGALSGNQPQHF. CDR3 in DNA: TGTGCCAGCAGGAAGTCTATCGGACAGGGCGCCCTTAGTGGCAATCAGCCCCAGCATTTT.

A word on this clonotype: Relative to the germline gene, one junction end is altered; a read error may explain this. The genes are TRBV18 and TRBJ2-7; D not certain. CDR1 KGHSH and CDR2 LQKENI come from the germline V gene. This CDR3 region has 13 residues. The chain's CDR3 is CASSPGSSSEQYF. CDR3 nucleotide sequence: TGTGCCAGCTCACCGGGCTCGTCCTCCGAGCAGTACTTC.

The chain carries TRBV4-1 and TRBJ1-4; 8 bases align to TRBD1. Trimming removed 4 bases from V and 5 bases from J; junction bases left unmatched: 15. Germline V gene data show CDR1 as MGHRA and CDR2 as YSYEKL. This CDR3 has 18 residues. Here the CDR3 reads CASSLSSDREGTNEKLFF. The CDR3 nucleotides are TGCGCCAGCAGCCTGAGCTCGGACAGGGAGGGAACCAATGAAAAACTGTTTTTT.

This clonotype came up many times. This chain links TRBV5-5 with TRBJ2-5; 11 bases are shared with TRBD2. The V gene end was trimmed by 4 bases and the J gene end by 7 bases; junction bases not matched to a gene: 6. The CDR3 consists of 14 residues. Germline V CDR1 and CDR2: SGHKS, YYEKEE (reference sequence). The CDR3 DNA reads as TGTGCCAGCAGCCCGACTAGCGGGAAGGTGACCCAGTACTTC. This codes for CASSPTSGKVTQYF.

This clonotype was recorded a few times. The CDR3, as DNA: TGTGCCAGCAGTACTACAGGGAGGACCGGGGAGCTGTTTTTT. Protein product: CASSTTGRTGELFF. The chain carries TRBV28 and TRBJ2-2, with D perhaps given as TRBD1 or TRBD2 (6 bases each). CDR1 and CDR2 (germline): MDHEN, SYDVKM. V was shortened by 5 bases and J by 5 bases, with 12 bases between the two germline ends. The CDR3 has 14 amino acids. Complete variable domain (other parts from reference TRBV28 and TRBJ2-2): DVKVTQSSRYLVKRTGEKVFLECVQDMDHENMFWYRQDPGLGLRLIYFSYDVKMKEKGDIPEGYSVSREKKERFSLILESASTNQTSMYLCASSTTGRTGELFFGEGSRLTVL.

This clonotype has only a few counts. V and J are TRBV29-1 and TRBJ2-5; 8 nucleotides match TRBD2. The germline gives CDR1 SQVTM, CDR2 ANQGSEA. The V and J ends lost 8 bases and 1 base, in that order; junction bases with no gene match: 6. The CDR3 runs to 13 residues. CDR3 in DNA: TGCAGCTCCGGGGGGGGGGCCCAAGAGACCCAGTACTTC. Protein product: CSSGGGAQETQYF.

This clonotype has a count of ten or more. This chain links TRBV2 with TRBJ1-1, with D unclear. The CDR3 loop spans 13 amino acids. Germline CDR1 and CDR2: SNHLY and FYNNEI. With 7 bases removed from V and 0 bases from J, the gap between germline ends came to 9 bases. The CDR3: CASIMGLNTEAFF. The CDR3 DNA reads as TGTGCCAGCATCATGGGTCTGAACACTGAAGCTTTCTTT. Full variable domain (rest looked up from reference TRBV2 and TRBJ1-1): EPEVTQTPSHQVTQMGQEVILRCVPISNHLYFYWYRQILGQKVEFLVSFYNNEISEKSEIFDDQFSVERPDGSNFTLKIRSTKLEDSAMYFCASIMGLNTEAFFGQGTRLTVV.

This clonotype has just a few counts. The chain has TRBV6-5 and TRBJ2-7, with 8 bases identical to TRBD2. Germline CDR1 reads MNHEY; CDR2 reads SVGAGI. This CDR3 is built from 15 residues. V was pared by 4 bases and J by 4 bases, with 9 bases of the junction left unmatched. The CDR3, as DNA: TGTGCCAGCAGTTCCCACTCGGGAGGGGATTACGAGCAGTACTTC. As protein: CASSSHSGGDYEQYF.

The chain has TRBV7-9 and TRBJ2-5; D gene uncertain. Germline CDR1 SEHNR, CDR2 FQNEAQ (reference sequence). The CDR3 has 15 amino acids. V lost 5 bases and J 5 bases, leaving 18 bases between the germline ends. The CDR3, as DNA: TGTGCCAGCAGCGCCCGGTTGGGGATCCGGGAGACCCAGTACTTC. This sequence encodes CASSARLGIRETQYF.

Many counts were recorded for this clonotype. The rearrangement joins TRBV20-1 to TRBJ2-7; TRBD2 matches 8 bases. Germline V gives CDR1 DFQATT, CDR2 SNEGSKA (reference sequence). V lost 6 bases to trimming and J lost 6 bases; unmatched junction nucleotides: 16. The CDR3 is made up of 15 amino acids. Here the CDR3 reads CSALEIYGLAVEQYF. CDR3 DNA sequence: TGCAGTGCCCTAGAAATATACGGACTAGCAGTCGAGCAGTACTTC.

The chain links TRBV13 to TRBJ2-7, with D possibly being TRBD2 (6 bases). CDR1 is PRHDT and CDR2 is FYEKMQ in the germline V gene (reference sequence). There are 13 residues in the CDR3. V gave up 5 bases and J gave up 6 bases, with 14 bases separating them. CDR3 DNA: TGTGCCAGCAGCCCAGCGACCGGGGGCGAGCAGTACTTC. This sequence encodes CASSPATGGEQYF.

This clonotype was seen a few times. The genes are TRBV6-5 and TRBJ2-7; D is unresolved. Trimming left V 0 bases short and J 3 bases short, with 12 bases between. Germline V gives CDR1 MNHEY, CDR2 SVGAGI. The CDR3 extends over 15 amino acids. The CDR3 spells CASSYSAAGHYEQYF. The CDR3 bases are TGTGCCAGCAGTTACTCCGCAGCTGGCCACTACGAGCAGTACTTC.

This clonotype turned up a few times. The chain joins TRBV19 to TRBJ2-2; either TRBD1 or TRBD2 may fit D (5 bases each). V was shortened by 5 bases and J by 0 bases, with 16 bases between the two germline ends. The germline gives CDR1 LNHDA, CDR2 SQIVND (reference sequence). The CDR3 loop spans 17 amino acids. The CDR3 is CASSPPGQITNTGELFF. The CDR3 bases are TGTGCCAGTAGTCCACCGGGGCAGATCACGAACACCGGGGAGCTGTTTTTT.

This clonotype occurred a few times. The V and J genes are TRBV10-3 and TRBJ1-5; the D gene is possibly TRBD1 (5 bases). The CDR3 length is 15 residues. V was trimmed by 0 bases and J by 7 bases, leaving 13 bases between them. Germline loops: CDR1 ENHRY, CDR2 SYGVKD. CDR3 sequence: CAISESEGVGQPQHF. CDR3 nucleotides: TGTGCCATCAGTGAGTCAGAAGGGGTCGGACAGCCCCAGCATTTT.

As concerns this clonotype: The germline gene is not matched at one end of the junction; a read error may be the cause. The V gene is TRBV27, the J gene TRBJ2-1; D is unresolved. The CDR3 runs 15 residues. CDR1 and CDR2 (germline): MNHEY, SMNVEV (reference sequence). The DNA for the CDR3 is TGCGCCAGCAGTTTAGGCCAGGAGAACTACAATGAGCAGTTCTTC. This gives the protein CASSLGQENYNEQFF.